The TCR beta chain under discussion was sequenced for a study of T cell changes during pregnancy in multiple sclerosis. This CDR3 has 14 residues. The germline V gene encodes CDR1 MDHEN and CDR2 SYDVKM. V lost 5 bases and J lost 4; bases outside the gene matches: 3. Clones were read by immunoSEQ multiplex PCR, and TCRdb kept only the in-frame ones, dropping some. Of about 40,000 clones in the sample, roughly nine tenths are singletons; the top ten hold roughly 1.2%. This receptor was taken from a female donor with multiple sclerosis, enrolled in a pregnancy study. The gene calls are TRBV28 and TRBJ1-2, with TRBD1 matching over 11 bases. This sample comprised CD4+ T cells from peripheral blood mononuclear cells, obtained after pregnancy. The CDR3 region has the DNA TGTGCCAGCAGTGGGACAGGGGGAGCCTATGGCTACACCTTC. Translated: CASSGTGGAYGYTF.